This TCR beta chain was captured in a study of blood T cells in healthy people across ages. Findings and limits, study-wide: Calculation of diversity from one million T cells yielded estimates considered to be underestimates. Versus aged donors, long-lived donors had higher diversity and more naive CD4+ cells.

The sample holds a few counts of this clonotype. Its antigen is currently unknown. The CDR3 sequence is 15 residues long. Trimming at V came to 8 bases and at J to 2 bases, leaving 10 bases not matched to a gene. Each donor was a healthy Caucasian individual from Russia, aged roughly 6 to 90. Peripheral blood, roughly 9.3 milliliters per donor, was collected. Primed by a sample-barcoded 5' primer and a J-beta primer mix, a second PCR proceeded for about 6 to 12 cycles. TCRdb reanalysed the 5' RACE reads using MiXCR and keeps one entry per CDR3 protein. The sample contains approximately 690,000 distinct CDR3 sequences, around three fifths of which appear only once.

The chain recombines TRBV12-3 or TRBV12-4 with TRBJ1-1; 8 nucleotides line up with TRBD1. This sequence was found in a man between 60 and 75 years old in good health. Sequenced material: blood. CDR3 sequence (DNA): TGTGCCAGCTCTCGCGGTGGACAGGGAAACACTGAAGCTTTCTTT. Its translation: CASSRGGQGNTEAFF.